The 26 T cell receptor beta chains below all came from one sample that was sequenced in a study of T-cell memory formation after mild COVID-19. Via MiXCR, TCRdb re-called the 5' RACE reads, giving one row per CDR3 protein. This sample has approximately 270,000 distinct CDR3 sequences; 15% to 20% occur once, and the top ten carry approximately 25%. Sequencing input: PBMCs or a T cell subset sorted from them (not recorded which). These receptors were taken from a young man who had mild COVID-19 (a few samples of this study predate the infection). Cell type and time point are not known.

The rearrangement joins TRBV11-2 to TRBJ1-1; D is uncertain. Germline values: CDR1 SGHAT, CDR2 FQNNGV. This CDR3 contains 14 residues. V gave up 4 bases and J gave up 2 bases, with 11 bases separating them. The DNA of the CDR3 is TGTGCCAGCAGCTCCATGGGAGGAAACACTGAAGCTTTCTTT. The encoded protein is CASSSMGGNTEAFF.

This clonotype was found a few times. This rearrangement joins TRBV20-1 to TRBJ2-7; no clear D. The germline CDR1 and CDR2 sequences are DFQATT and SNEGSKA (reference sequence). The CDR3 extends over 13 amino acids. V shed 1 base and J shed 0 bases, with 7 bases lying between them. The CDR3 here is CSARVRPSYEQYV. In nucleotides, the CDR3 is TGCAGTGCTAGAGTTCGGCCCTCCTACGAGCAGTACGTC.

This chain connects TRBV7-8 to TRBJ2-7, with 7 bases lining up with TRBD2. V lost 0 bases, J lost 6 bases, and 8 bases stayed unmatched. The CDR3 is 15 amino acids. Germline V gene data show CDR1 as SGHVS and CDR2 as FQNEAQ. CDR3 sequence: CASSLASGAQVEQYF. Here the CDR3 DNA reads TGTGCCAGCAGCTTAGCGAGCGGGGCCCAGGTCGAGCAGTACTTC.

This clonotype was found a few times. The chain couples TRBV11-2 to TRBJ1-4; 7 bases are a match to TRBD1. The V segment lost 7 bases and the J segment 0 bases; nucleotides outside the gene matches: 5. Germline loops: CDR1 SGHAT, CDR2 FQNNGV. CDR3 length: 15 residues. The CDR3 is CASTYRGATNEKLFF. CDR3 in DNA: TGTGCCAGCACCTACAGGGGAGCAACTAATGAAAAACTGTTTTTT. Full variable domain (remainder filled in from reference TRBV11-2 and TRBJ1-4): EAGVAQSPRYKIIEKRQSVAFWCNPISGHATLYWYQQILGQGPKLLIQFQNNGVVDDSQLPKDRFSAERLKGVDSTLKIQPAKLEDSAVYLCASTYRGATNEKLFFGSGTQLSVL.

The chain is built from TRBV5-5 and TRBJ2-1, with D tentatively TRBD2 (6 bases). Germline V CDR1 and CDR2: SGHKS, YYEKEE (reference sequence). V was shortened by 4 bases and J by 3 bases, with 11 bases between the two germline ends. The CDR3 spans 14 residues. The CDR3 reads CASSGLTRYNEQFF. DNA of the CDR3: TGTGCCAGCAGCGGACTAACCCGCTACAATGAGCAGTTCTTC.

J is TRBJ2-1 and V is TRBV28; D might be TRBD2 (6 bases). Between the trimmed V and J ends, which lost 4 bases and 5 bases, there was a span of 12 bases. CDR3 length equals 14 residues. The germline CDR1 and CDR2 sequences are MDHEN and SYDVKM. This CDR3 is CASSCGEENNEQFF. The CDR3 DNA reads as TGTGCCAGCAGTTGTGGGGAGGAGAACAATGAGCAGTTCTTC.

V usage is TRBV24-1 and J usage is TRBJ2-3; no clear D. The germline CDR1 and CDR2 sequences are KGHDR and SFDVKD. V lost 7 bases to trimming and J lost 5 bases, with 9 bases between them. There are 12 residues in the CDR3. The CDR3 reads CATSHRGDTQYF. For the CDR3, the DNA is TGTGCCACCAGCCACAGAGGAGATACGCAGTATTTT.

This clonotype was counted only a few times. CDR3 sequence (DNA): TGTGCCTGGAGTGTCCCCCGGACAGGGGCCCGTTACGAGCAGTACTTC. This gives the protein CAWSVPRTGARYEQYF. This chain joins TRBV30 and TRBJ2-7, with TRBD1 identical over 9 bases. The CDR3 length is 16 residues. Germline CDR1 GTSNPN, CDR2 SVGIG (reference sequence). The ends lost 0 bases at V and 4 bases at J; junction bases unmatched: 10.

This clonotype was seen more than once but under ten times. The V and J genes are TRBV3-1 and TRBJ2-5; 14 nucleotides match TRBD2. The germline V gene encodes CDR1 LGHDT and CDR2 YNNKEL (reference sequence). Trimming removed 5 bases from V and 4 bases from J; junction bases left unmatched: 3. The CDR3 has 15 residues. The CDR3 DNA reads TGTGCCAGCAGCGGGACTAGCGGGGGCCGAGAGACCCAGTACTTC. Protein: CASSGTSGGRETQYF.

The V gene is TRBV6-5, the J gene TRBJ2-7; TRBD1 is a possible D gene (5 bases). Germline loops: CDR1 MNHEY, CDR2 SVGAGI. The CDR3 is 15 residues long. V shed 5 bases and J shed 2 bases, with 16 bases lying between them. The CDR3 DNA is TGTGCCAGCAGTCATGACAGTTCACCAACCTACGAGCAGTACTTC. Translating it yields CASSHDSSPTYEQYF.

This clonotype was detected only a few times. The chain recombines TRBV10-2 with TRBJ1-5, with a weak D call TRBD1 (5 bases). This CDR3 contains 15 residues. From germline, CDR1 is WSHSY and CDR2 SAAADI. V was pared by 5 bases and J by 2 bases, with 13 bases between. The CDR3 protein is CASSPPRVGNQPQHF. DNA for the CDR3: TGCGCCAGCAGTCCCCCCAGGGTAGGCAATCAGCCCCAGCATTTT.

The chain combines TRBV5-1 with TRBJ2-5; D is possibly TRBD1 (6 bases). The CDR3 totals 14 residues. V was trimmed by 1 base and J by 4 bases, leaving 11 bases between them. CDR1 is SGHRS and CDR2 is YFSETQ in the germline V gene. The CDR3: CASSLQGRGETQYF. CDR3 DNA: TGCGCCAGCAGCTTGCAGGGCAGGGGAGAGACCCAGTACTTC.

The chain couples TRBV12-3 or TRBV12-4 to TRBJ1-2, with D unresolved. With 3 bases removed from V and 8 bases from J, the gap between germline ends came to 16 bases. The CDR3 runs to 14 residues. CDR3 region: CASSFGGGLYGYTF. CDR3 DNA: TGTGCCAGCAGTTTTGGCGGCGGACTCTACGGCTACACCTTC.

This clonotype has more than one count but fewer than ten. The rearrangement uses TRBV5-1 and TRBJ2-5, with unresolved D. This CDR3 is 13 amino acids long. With 5 bases removed from V and 3 bases from J, the gap between germline ends came to 11 bases. The germline V gene encodes CDR1 SGHRS and CDR2 YFSETQ. The chain's CDR3 is CASRSGWEETQYF. The CDR3 bases are TGCGCCAGCAGATCGGGCTGGGAAGAGACCCAGTACTTC.

This clonotype was seen a few times. The genes are TRBV6-5 and TRBJ2-1, with D tentatively TRBD1 or TRBD2 (5 bases each). The V end lost 6 bases, the J end lost 9 bases, and 21 bases lay between the germline ends. The germline gives CDR1 MNHEY, CDR2 SVGAGI. CDR3 length equals 15 residues. Here the CDR3 reads CASSRRGIGFGEQFF. The CDR3 nucleotides are TGTGCCAGCAGCCGCCGGGGCATTGGGTTTGGTGAGCAGTTCTTC.

This clonotype was counted at least ten times. The rearrangement links TRBV7-9 to TRBJ2-7; D is perhaps TRBD2 (7 bases). This CDR3 has 16 residues. Germline V lookup: CDR1 SEHNR, CDR2 FQNEAQ (reference sequence). With 1 base removed from V and 3 bases from J, the gap between germline ends came to 16 bases. Here the CDR3 reads CASSLVSREGHYEQYV. In DNA form, the CDR3 reads TGTGCCAGCAGCTTAGTTTCCAGGGAGGGACACTACGAGCAGTACGTC.

The genes are TRBV6-2 or TRBV6-3 and TRBJ2-6, with D possibly being TRBD1 (6 bases). Germline V gives CDR1 MNHEY, CDR2 SVGEGT. V lost 4 bases and J 0 bases, leaving 16 bases between the germline ends. The CDR3 sequence is 18 residues long. CDR3 amino acids: CASSSPGASSSGANVLTF. The CDR3 DNA sequence: TGTGCCAGCAGTTCGCCAGGGGCGTCGAGCTCTGGGGCCAACGTCCTGACTTTC.

The chain has TRBV14 and TRBJ1-2, with no clear D. CDR3 length equals 13 residues. Trimming removed 2 bases from V and 5 bases from J, with 9 bases in between. Germline V gives CDR1 SGHDN, CDR2 FVKESK. CDR3 nucleotide sequence: TGTGCCAGCAGCCAAATCGGGGAGTATGGCTACACCTTC. Encoded protein: CASSQIGEYGYTF.

This rearrangement joins TRBV11-1 to TRBJ1-6; D might be TRBD1 (6 bases). CDR3 length equals 15 residues. Looked up from germline, CDR1 is SGHAT and CDR2 is FQDESV (reference sequence). Between the trimmed V and J ends, which lost 1 base and 10 bases, there was a span of 14 bases. DNA for the CDR3: TGTGCCAGCAGCTTAGTCCCAGGGGCGGAATCACCCCTCCACTTT. Amino acids: CASSLVPGAESPLHF.

This clonotype was seen many times. The chain links TRBV4-1 to TRBJ1-1; D unclear. The CDR3 runs 15 residues. The germline V and J ends were trimmed by 1 base and 2 bases, with 11 bases remaining between them. Germline CDR1 MGHRA, CDR2 YSYEKL. The CDR3 region has the DNA TGCGCCAGCAGCCAAGCAAGACTGACCAACACTGAAGCTTTCTTT. Amino acid sequence: CASSQARLTNTEAFF.

V usage is TRBV4-2 and J usage is TRBJ2-5; the D gene is possibly TRBD2 (6 bases). This CDR3 spans 16 amino acids. Germline CDR1 LGHNA, CDR2 YNFKEQ. The V gene lost 2 bases and the J gene lost 4 bases, with 17 bases spanning the gap. CDR3 residues: CASSQSTGGGGETQYF. In nucleotides, the CDR3 is TGTGCCAGCAGCCAATCGACGGGTGGGGGAGGAGAGACCCAGTACTTC.

The chain carries TRBV20-1 and TRBJ2-3; no clear D. CDR1 and CDR2 from the germline V gene are DFQATT and SNEGSKA (reference sequence). The CDR3 length is 15 residues. Trimming removed 4 bases from V and 0 bases from J, with 14 bases in between. In DNA form, the CDR3 reads TGCAGTGCTACCAGGCGCAGCACCAGCACAGATACGCAGTATTTT. Translating gives CSATRRSTSTDTQYF.

This clonotype has only a few counts. The genes are TRBV4-1 and TRBJ2-1, with 7 bases lining up with TRBD2. This CDR3 is built from 12 residues. The trim removed 1 base at V and 9 bases at J, leaving 0 bases unmatched. The germline gives CDR1 MGHRA, CDR2 YSYEKL. CDR3 in amino acids: CASSQGGGEQFF. DNA for the CDR3: TGCGCCAGCAGCCAAGGGGGGGGTGAGCAGTTCTTC.

The CDR3 sequence: CASSDRDPKVDYGYTF. The CDR3 DNA follows: TGTGCCAGCAGTGACCGGGACCCCAAAGTCGACTATGGCTACACCTTC. This chain joins TRBV6-4 and TRBJ1-2, with a possible D match to TRBD1 (5 bases). Germline values: CDR1 MRHNA, CDR2 SNTAGT. V lost 2 bases and J lost 3, with 16 bases in between. The CDR3 spans 16 residues.

The rearrangement links TRBV15 to TRBJ1-2; a weak D match, TRBD1 (6 bases). Trimming stripped 1 base from V and 7 bases from J, with 16 bases between. The CDR3 has 15 residues. In germline, CDR1 is LNHNV, CDR2 YYDKDF (reference sequence). For the CDR3, the DNA is TGTGCCACCAGCAGAGTACGGGGGCCTGGCGGTGGCTACACCTTC. Protein product: CATSRVRGPGGGYTF.

The DNA of the CDR3 is TGTGCCAGCAGCTTAGCCAATGTAGGGCGGGTTCAGTACTTC. Translating it yields CASSLANVGRVQYF. The chain has TRBV7-2 and TRBJ2-4, with TRBD2 as a possible D gene (5 bases). V gave up 0 bases and J gave up 11 bases, with 14 bases separating them. CDR1 is SGHTA, CDR2 FQGNSA, per germline. This CDR3 is 14 amino acids long.